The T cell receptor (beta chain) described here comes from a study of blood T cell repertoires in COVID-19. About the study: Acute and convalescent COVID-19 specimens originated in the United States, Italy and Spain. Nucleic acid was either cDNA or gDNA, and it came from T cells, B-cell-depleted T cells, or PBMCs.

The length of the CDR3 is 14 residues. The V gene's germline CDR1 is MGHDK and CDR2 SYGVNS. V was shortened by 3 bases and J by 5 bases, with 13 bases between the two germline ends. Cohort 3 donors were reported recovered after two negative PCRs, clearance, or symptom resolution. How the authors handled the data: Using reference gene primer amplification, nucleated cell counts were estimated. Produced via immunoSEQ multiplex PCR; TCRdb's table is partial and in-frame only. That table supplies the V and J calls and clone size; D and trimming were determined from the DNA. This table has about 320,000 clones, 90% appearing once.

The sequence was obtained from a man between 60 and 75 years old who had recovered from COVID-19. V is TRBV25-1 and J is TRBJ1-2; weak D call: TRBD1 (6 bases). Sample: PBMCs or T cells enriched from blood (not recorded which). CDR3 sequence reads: CASSEAGTPYGYTF. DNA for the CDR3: TGTGCCAGCAGTGAGGCCGGGACACCATATGGCTACACCTTC.